A single TCR beta chain is shown here with its context. The repertoire was sequenced with immunoSEQ multiplex PCR; TCRdb's copy has only in-frame clones and lacks some. The sample lists about 180,000 clones, roughly 92% occurring once. This specimen belongs to a study of control samples from healthy donors and cancer patients. The CDR3 sequence is 17 residues long. J gave up 3 bases and V 3 bases, and 11 bases lay outside the gene matches. Germline V gene lookup returns CDR1 WNHNN and CDR2 SYGVQD (reference sequence). Sequenced input: blood. This sequence originates from a man between 25 and 39 years old in good health. J is TRBJ1-5 and V is TRBV10-1; 7 bases are a match to TRBD1. As DNA, the CDR3 is TGCGCCAGCAGTGACCTTTCTGGGACAGTAATCAATCAGCCCCAGCATTTT. Its protein is CASSDLSGTVINQPQHF.